This T cell receptor (beta chain) was captured in a study of Graves' ophthalmopathy and Graves' hyperthyroidism. Study-wide results and limits: A model built from 13 signatures distinguished ophthalmopathy from stable hyperthyroidism with about 86% sensitivity and approximately 80% specificity.

The CDR3 is 14 amino acids. CDR1 and CDR2 (germline): SGHDN, FVKESK. V was cut by 6 bases and J by 3 bases, with 11 bases left in between. This clonotype was recorded at least ten times. Its antigen is not known. TCR beta CDR3 regions were amplified from RNA transcripts. HTBI primers were used in a first-round RT-PCR, which preceded a second-round multiplex PCR. TCRdb called the multiplex PCR reads again in MiXCR, with one record for every CDR3 protein. The data contain about 210,000 distinct CDR3 sequences, approximately 28% of them singletons. Clinical symptoms, serum thyroxine, TRAb, thyroid ultrasound and orbital computed tomography were relied on for diagnosis.

The sequenced material came from peripheral blood. The chain combines TRBV14 with TRBJ2-2; D may be TRBD2 (6 bases). This sequence originates from a man aged 45-65 years with Graves' ophthalmopathy. The CDR3 loop reads CASRKAGYTGELFF. In DNA, the CDR3 is TGTGCCAGCAGGAAAGCGGGTTACACCGGGGAGCTGTTTTTT.